The 12 T cell receptor beta chains presented below share a single source sample, sequenced in a study of blood T cell repertoires in COVID-19. Only in-frame clones appear in the TCRdb table, and some are missing; sequencing was by immunoSEQ multiplex PCR. The sample records a few hundred thousand clones, about 80% being singletons. Sequenced material: peripheral blood. The receptors stem from a human donor in a cohort sampled during active COVID-19.

V is TRBV9 and J is TRBJ2-5; no clear D gene. The V gene lost 4 bases and the J gene lost 2 bases, with 18 bases spanning the gap. The CDR3 runs to 16 residues. CDR1 and CDR2 from the germline V gene are SGDLS and YYNGEE. This chain's CDR3 is CASSSRFAEQQETQYF. The CDR3 nucleotides are TGTGCCAGCAGCTCCCGATTCGCGGAGCAACAAGAGACCCAGTACTTC.

The chain couples TRBV28 to TRBJ1-5; D ambiguous. The CDR3 totals 14 residues. Looked up from germline, CDR1 is MDHEN and CDR2 is SYDVKM. V lost 6 bases and J lost 0, with 9 bases in between. The CDR3: CASSLGISNQPQHF. CDR3 in DNA: TGTGCCAGCAGCCTCGGGATTAGCAATCAGCCCCAGCATTTT.

The V and J genes are TRBV4-3 and TRBJ2-1, with D possibly matching TRBD1 (6 bases). This CDR3 is 13 amino acids long. Germline CDR1 LGHNA, CDR2 YSLEER. V was shortened by 4 bases and J by 7 bases, with 11 bases between the two germline ends. The CDR3 here is CASSLLGGNEQFF. The CDR3 DNA follows: TGCGCCAGCAGCCTACTAGGGGGAAATGAGCAGTTCTTC.

The CDR3 is CASSLAGSEQFF. CDR3 in DNA: TGCGCCAGCAGCTTGGCCGGTAGTGAGCAGTTCTTC. The genes are TRBV5-1 and TRBJ2-1, with D uncertain. CDR1 is SGHRS and CDR2 is YFSETQ in the germline V gene. The CDR3 consists of 12 residues. V shed 0 bases and J shed 9 bases, with 7 bases lying between them.

The J gene is TRBJ1-2, the V gene TRBV7-8; D is unclear. The ends were cut back, 3 bases at V and 5 bases at J, with 10 bases in the middle. Germline V gene lookup returns CDR1 SGHVS and CDR2 FQNEAQ. The length of the CDR3 is 13 residues. CDR3 nucleotide sequence: TGTGCCAGCAGCTTGACATTAAATTATGGCTACACCTTC. Protein sequence: CASSLTLNYGYTF.

The rearrangement joins TRBV5-4 to TRBJ2-7; D gene unclear. This CDR3 comprises 16 residues. Trimming left V 0 bases short and J 2 bases short, with 15 bases between. The germline V gene has CDR1 SGHNT and CDR2 YYREEE (reference sequence). In DNA form, the CDR3 reads TGTGCCAGCAGCTTGGTTGGCCGGGTGGAAGCCTACGAGCAGTACTTC. Amino acid sequence: CASSLVGRVEAYEQYF.

The gene calls are TRBV16 and TRBJ1-6; TRBD1 aligns across 7 bases. V gave up 3 bases and J gave up 9 bases; unmatched junction bases: 2. There are 13 residues in the CDR3. CDR1 and CDR2 from the germline V gene are KGHSY and FQNENV. The CDR3 region is CASSQTGSSPLHF. The CDR3 nucleotides are TGTGCCAGCAGCCAGACAGGGAGTTCACCCCTCCACTTT.

The V gene is TRBV19, the J gene TRBJ1-5; D is possibly TRBD1 (5 bases). Trimming shortened V by 5 bases and J by 7 bases, and 21 bases separated the two germline ends. Per germline, CDR1 LNHDA and CDR2 SQIVND (reference sequence). CDR3 length equals 16 residues. The CDR3: CASSLWPPGRGQPQHF. The CDR3 DNA reads as TGTGCCAGTAGTCTTTGGCCCCCAGGGCGGGGACAGCCCCAGCATTTT.

This clone was found once. J is TRBJ1-6 and V is TRBV19, with 8 bases aligning to TRBD1. The CDR3 length is 15 residues. In germline, CDR1 is LNHDA, CDR2 SQIVND (reference sequence). V trimming: 3 bases; J trimming: 7 bases; junction bases outside the gene matches: 5. The CDR3 is CASSIGQGENSPLHF. In DNA form, the CDR3 reads TGTGCCAGTAGTATCGGACAGGGAGAAAATTCACCCCTCCACTTT. Full variable domain (outside the CDR3, taken from reference TRBV19 and TRBJ1-6): DGGITQSPKYLFRKEGQNVTLSCEQNLNHDAMYWYRQDPGQGLRLIYYSQIVNDFQKGDIAEGYSVSREKKESFPLTVTSAQKNPTAFYLCASSIGQGENSPLHFGNGTRLTVT.

The V gene is TRBV12-3 or TRBV12-4, the J gene TRBJ1-1; 7 bases fit TRBD1. This CDR3 has 12 amino acids. V shed 6 bases and J 10 bases; nucleotides not matched to a gene: 8. CDR3: CASRHQGVRAFF. In DNA form, the CDR3 reads TGTGCCAGCAGACATCAGGGGGTGAGAGCTTTCTTT.

V gene TRBV7-9 combines with J gene TRBJ2-3; perhaps TRBD2 as D (6 bases). Trimming cost V 5 bases and J 3 bases, with 18 bases left between them. CDR1 and CDR2 from the germline V gene are SEHNR and FQNEAQ (reference sequence). This CDR3 region has 16 residues. The CDR3, as DNA: TGTGCCAGCAGCCCCACCGAGATTCTAGCGACAGATACGCAGTATTTT. Translated, it gives CASSPTEILATDTQYF. Based on the CDR3 plus reference TRBV7-9 and TRBJ2-3, the full variable domain is DTGVSQNPRHKITKRGQNVTFRCDPISEHNRLYWYRQTLGQGPEFLTYFQNEAQLEKSRLLSDRFSAERPKGSFSTLEIQRTEQGDSAMYLCASSPTEILATDTQYFGPGTRLTVL.

The chain joins TRBV28 to TRBJ1-5, with D possibly TRBD1 on 5 matching bases. V was clipped by 4 bases and J by 6 bases, with 16 bases between them. Germline V lookup: CDR1 MDHEN, CDR2 SYDVKM. CDR3 size: 15 residues. CDR3 bases: TGTGCCAGCAGTTCCCCTCTGGGGGGGGTTCAGCCCCAGCATTTT. Translating it yields CASSSPLGGVQPQHF.